This passage covers 23 T cell receptor beta chains from one sample sequenced in a study of T-cell reconstitution after alpha-beta-depleted transplantation in children. This sample's TCRbeta library carried unique molecular identifier barcodes. TCRdb analysed the PCR reads with MiXCR anew, one entry per CDR3 protein. The table shows some 100,000 distinct CDR3 sequences, with 20% to 30% occurring only once. Material: PBMCs, obtained before TCRalphabeta/CD19-depleted stem cell transplant. All receptors derive from a boy under 10 years old with acute lymphoblastic leukemia, due to receive a stem cell transplant.

This clonotype was detected many times. V gene TRBV7-6 combines with J gene TRBJ1-1; 7 bases map to TRBD1. J lost 1 base, V lost 8 bases, and 4 bases had no gene match. Germline assignment: CDR1 SGHVS and CDR2 FNYEAQ. The CDR3 has 13 residues. CDR3 nucleotides: TGTGCCAGCTCCGGGACAGCGAACACTGAAGCTTTCTTT. Translation gives CASSGTANTEAFF.

This clonotype has a handful of counts. J is TRBJ2-2 and V is TRBV27, with 7 bases that match TRBD2. V lost 7 bases, J lost 5 bases, and 10 bases stayed unmatched. The CDR3 has 15 residues. The germline V gene encodes CDR1 MNHEY and CDR2 SMNVEV (reference sequence). The chain's CDR3 is CASTELAEGTGELFF. CDR3 DNA: TGTGCCAGCACTGAGCTAGCGGAGGGGACCGGGGAGCTGTTTTTT.

This clonotype has only a few counts. The genes are TRBV28 and TRBJ1-2, with TRBD1 matching over 8 bases. Germline CDR1 is MDHEN and CDR2 is SYDVKM. Germline trimming cut 5 bases from V and 4 bases from J; bases unmatched to any gene: 15. This CDR3 is 17 amino acids long. This CDR3 is CASSTKAGTGLPYGYTF. The CDR3 nucleotides are TGTGCCAGCAGTACAAAAGCCGGGACAGGCCTACCCTATGGCTACACCTTC.

J is TRBJ2-3 and V is TRBV28; D unclear. CDR1 and CDR2 from the germline V gene are MDHEN and SYDVKM. V was shortened by 2 bases and J by 6 bases, with 12 bases between the two germline ends. CDR3 size: 14 residues. The CDR3 sequence is CASSLSPTSDTQYF. In DNA form, the CDR3 reads TGTGCCAGCAGTTTAAGCCCTACGTCGGATACGCAGTATTTT.

V and J are TRBV5-1 and TRBJ1-1; D is uncertain. CDR3 length equals 16 residues. Germline lookup yields CDR1 SGHRS and CDR2 YFSETQ. Trimming took off 4 bases at V and 1 base at J, with 17 bases between the two ends. In DNA, the CDR3 is TGCGCCAGCAGCCCCGGCGTCCGGGCACCGAACACTGAAGCTTTCTTT. Encoded protein: CASSPGVRAPNTEAFF. Variable domain in full (rest from reference TRBV5-1 and TRBJ1-1): KAGVTQTPRYLIKTRGQQVTLSCSPISGHRSVSWYQQTPGQGLQFLFEYFSETQRNKGNFPGRFSGRQFSNSRSEMNVSTLELGDSALYLCASSPGVRAPNTEAFFGQGTRLTVV.

The rearrangement joins TRBV28 to TRBJ1-1; D remains ambiguous. Germline CDR1 and CDR2: MDHEN and SYDVKM. This CDR3 region has 14 residues. V lost 11 bases to trimming and J lost 1 base, with 17 bases between them. The CDR3 reads CASGRVGTNTEAFF. In nucleotides, the CDR3 is TGTGCCTCCGGACGCGTGGGTACGAACACTGAAGCTTTCTTT.

This chain joins TRBV12-3 or TRBV12-4 and TRBJ2-2; no firm D call. Deletions cut 3 bases from V and 1 base from J, with 12 bases between. The CDR3 has 16 amino acids. The CDR3 DNA reads TGTGCCAGCAGTTTCGTCCTATCAGAGAACACCGGGGAGCTGTTTTTT. This translates into CASSFVLSENTGELFF.

This clonotype was counted at least ten times. The chain is built from TRBV29-1 and TRBJ2-1, with D possibly being TRBD1 or TRBD2 (5 bases each). This CDR3 has 15 amino acids. The ends were cut back, 2 bases at V and 1 base at J, with 12 bases in the middle. Germline lookup yields CDR1 SQVTM and CDR2 ANQGSEA. Here the CDR3 reads CSVELGARSYNEQFF. The CDR3 DNA is TGCAGCGTTGAACTCGGGGCAAGGTCCTACAATGAGCAGTTCTTC.

The genes are TRBV7-7 and TRBJ2-5; 7 bases match TRBD2. The V gene's germline CDR1 is SSHAT and CDR2 FNYEAQ (reference sequence). Trimming removed 1 base from V and 2 bases from J; junction bases left unmatched: 4. This CDR3 is built from 15 residues. The CDR3 coding sequence is TGTGCCAGCAGCTTAGGAGGACTAGTTCAAGAGACCCAGTACTTC. It is translated as CASSLGGLVQETQYF.

The chain has TRBV19 and TRBJ2-2; 10 bases match TRBD2. The CDR3 contains 16 residues. CDR1 is LNHDA, CDR2 SQIVND, per germline (reference sequence). Trimming at V came to 7 bases and at J to 0 bases, leaving 5 bases not matched to a gene. CDR3 loop: CASTGTSATNTGELFF. CDR3 nucleotides: TGTGCCAGTACGGGGACTAGCGCAACGAACACCGGGGAGCTGTTTTTT.

This clonotype was recorded a few times. The chain uses TRBV28 and TRBJ1-5; D uncertain. This CDR3 is built from 16 residues. Looked up from germline, CDR1 is MDHEN and CDR2 is SYDVKM. Deletions cut 10 bases from V and 2 bases from J, with 21 bases between. CDR3 amino acids: CATWRRAGVGNQPQHF. The CDR3 nucleotides are TGTGCCACCTGGCGACGGGCGGGAGTGGGCAATCAGCCCCAGCATTTT.

The chain carries TRBV20-1 and TRBJ2-1; D unresolved. CDR3 size: 14 residues. Per the germline V gene, CDR1 is DFQATT and CDR2 is SNEGSKA (reference sequence). Trimming took 6 bases from V and 3 from J, leaving 15 bases between them. The CDR3 reads CSASRRQIYNEQFF. Here the CDR3 DNA reads TGCAGTGCCTCACGCCGGCAGATCTACAATGAGCAGTTCTTC.

This clonotype was seen only a few times. V is TRBV12-3 or TRBV12-4 and J is TRBJ2-7; D is unresolved. This CDR3 comprises 11 residues. V was clipped by 5 bases and J by 3 bases, with 5 bases between them. The CDR3 sequence: CASSNGYEQYF. As DNA, the CDR3 is TGTGCCAGCAGTAATGGCTACGAGCAGTACTTC.

The chain employs TRBV29-1 and TRBJ2-2; D gene uncertain. V lost 1 base to trimming and J lost 4 bases, with 4 bases between them. The germline V gene has CDR1 SQVTM and CDR2 ANQGSEA. The CDR3 is 12 amino acids. The CDR3 DNA sequence: TGCAGCGTTGAAGGATCCACCGGGGAGCTGTTTTTT. This sequence encodes CSVEGSTGELFF.

The rearrangement joins TRBV18 to TRBJ2-3, with D hard to call. This CDR3 region has 13 residues. V shed 4 bases and J shed 3 bases, with 8 bases lying between them. Germline V gives CDR1 KGHSH, CDR2 LQKENI. The CDR3 DNA sequence: TGTGCCAGCTCACGGGGAATAACAGATACGCAGTATTTT. Amino acids: CASSRGITDTQYF.

The V and J genes are TRBV20-1 and TRBJ2-6; the match to TRBD1 covers 10 bases. This CDR3 is 16 amino acids long. Germline V CDR1 and CDR2: DFQATT, SNEGSKA (reference sequence). V shed 6 bases, J shed 0 bases, and the junction held 5 bases outside the gene matches. The CDR3 is CSATGTGDSGANVLTF. The CDR3 DNA follows: TGCAGTGCAACCGGGACAGGGGACTCTGGGGCCAACGTCCTGACTTTC.

This clonotype was seen more than once but under ten times. This chain links TRBV7-8 with TRBJ1-1; 8 nucleotides match TRBD1. This CDR3 has 14 amino acids. Germline-derived CDR1 and CDR2 are SGHVS and FQNEAQ. Losses at the gene ends were 5 bases for V and 1 base for J; bases not matched to a gene: 3. Here the CDR3 reads CASSRGTGNTEAFF. The CDR3 DNA reads TGTGCCAGCAGCCGAGGGACAGGGAACACTGAAGCTTTCTTT.

The rearrangement uses TRBV12-3 or TRBV12-4 and TRBJ2-2; D is possibly TRBD2 (5 bases). The CDR3 extends over 16 amino acids. V gave up 3 bases and J gave up 1 base, with 12 bases separating them. The DNA of the CDR3 is TGTGCCAGCAGTTTCGGGCGGAGGAAGAACACCGGGGAGCTGTTTTTT. Amino acids: CASSFGRRKNTGELFF.

This clonotype has more than one count but fewer than ten. The DNA for the CDR3 is TGCAGTGCTAGGACTAGCGGGCGACCGAACACCGGGGAGCTGTTTTTT. Encoded protein: CSARTSGRPNTGELFF. The chain recombines TRBV20-1 with TRBJ2-2; TRBD2 agrees at 10 bases. V was clipped by 3 bases and J by 0 bases; unmatched bases: 4. The CDR3 loop spans 16 amino acids. Germline lookup yields CDR1 DFQATT and CDR2 SNEGSKA (reference sequence).

The V gene is TRBV4-1, the J gene TRBJ2-1; D is undetermined. Germline V gene sequence: CDR1 MGHRA, CDR2 YSYEKL. With 0 bases removed from V and 7 bases from J, the gap between germline ends came to 10 bases. The CDR3 extends over 14 amino acids. CDR3 nucleotides: TGCGCCAGCAGCCAAGAGGAAGTCAGTAATGAGCAGTTCTTC. It specifies CASSQEEVSNEQFF.

The V call is TRBV5-1, the J call TRBJ2-1; no firm D call. The V end was cut by 1 base, the J end by 4 bases, with 21 bases between. CDR1 and CDR2 from the germline V gene are SGHRS and YFSETQ. This CDR3 contains 18 residues. CDR3 nucleotide sequence: TGCGCCAGCAGCTTGTTAATGAAACCACCACAGCCATACAATGAGCAGTTCTTC. Translating it yields CASSLLMKPPQPYNEQFF.

The rearrangement links TRBV3-1 to TRBJ1-1; no firm D call. The V end lost 4 bases, the J end lost 8 bases, and 14 bases lay between the germline ends. The CDR3 is 13 residues long. Germline V lookup: CDR1 LGHDT, CDR2 YNNKEL (reference sequence). CDR3 in amino acids: CASSPSMDAEAFF. CDR3 nucleotides: TGTGCCAGCAGCCCAAGTATGGACGCAGAAGCTTTCTTT. Supplemented by reference TRBV3-1 and TRBJ1-1, the full variable domain reads DTAVSQTPKYLVTQMGNDKSIKCEQNLGHDTMYWYKQDSKKFLKIMFSYNNKELIINETVPNRFSPKSPDKAHLNLHINSLELGDSAVYFCASSPSMDAEAFFGQGTRLTVV.

This clonotype appeared a few times. The chain couples TRBV10-3 to TRBJ2-7; 7 nucleotides line up with TRBD1. The junction had 3 bases not matched to a gene; V was cut back by 8 bases and J by 2 bases. Germline assignment: CDR1 ENHRY and CDR2 SYGVKD. The CDR3 runs 12 residues. CDR3 in amino acids: CAIGGTAYEQYF. The CDR3 nucleotides read TGTGCCATCGGTGGGACAGCCTACGAGCAGTACTTC.